The next 10 T cell receptor beta chains were all read from a single sample in a study of tumor and adjacent non-tumor tissue in lung cancer. The library came from three nested PCR rounds adapted from ARM-PCR protocols. TCRdb re-analysed the multiplex PCR reads in MiXCR, keeping a single row per CDR3 protein. The table includes under 150,000 distinct CDR3 sequences, approximately 66% detected once. No cell sorting was done before RNA was extracted from the tissue. The sequencing sample was made of lung tumor tissue. All receptors come from a man aged 60 to 75 with small cell lung cancer.

The chain carries TRBV30 and TRBJ2-3; D call uncertain. V lost 2 bases, J lost 5 bases, and 14 bases lay in between. The germline gives CDR1 GTSNPN, CDR2 SVGIG (reference sequence). The CDR3 is 14 amino acids. This chain's CDR3 is CAWSTGSGRDTQYF. For the CDR3, the DNA is TGTGCCTGGAGTACGGGCAGTGGGCGAGATACGCAGTATTTT. The whole variable domain, remainder taken from reference TRBV30 and TRBJ2-3, is SQTIHQWPATLVQPVGSPLSLECTVEGTSNPNLYWYRQAAGRGLQLLFYSVGIGQISSEVPQNLSASRPQDRQFILSSKKLLLSDSGFYLCAWSTGSGRDTQYFGPGTRLTVL.

Worth noting for this clonotype: Its ends do not fully match the called genes, so a read error is possible. The J gene is TRBJ2-3, the V gene TRBV10-3, with 8 bases lining up with TRBD2. This CDR3 has 15 residues. Germline lookup yields CDR1 ENHRY and CDR2 SYGVKD. The CDR3 nucleotides read TGTGACATCAGTTCGGGGGGGAGCCGCCCAGATACGCAGTATTTT. It encodes CDISSGGSRPDTQYF.

This sequence joins TRBV5-3 and TRBJ2-3; 7 bases match TRBD2. TRBV5-3 is identified as an open reading frame with a role that is uncertain. The CDR3 spans 17 residues. J lost 0 bases, V lost 4 bases, and 11 bases had no gene match. In DNA form, the CDR3 reads TGTGCCAGAAGCCTGACTAGCAATCCGGGAAGCACAGATACGCAGTATTTT. It translates to CARSLTSNPGSTDTQYF.

A word on this clonotype: At one end the junction does not follow the germline gene, possibly because of a read error. This chain links TRBV5-1 with TRBJ2-1; TRBD1 is a possible D gene (6 bases). CDR3 length: 17 residues. From germline, CDR1 is SGHRS and CDR2 YFSETQ. CDR3 DNA: TGCGCCAGCAGCTTATCGCAGGGGTCAGACTCCTACATTGAGCAGTTCTTC. Translating it yields CASSLSQGSDSYIEQFF.

The chain employs TRBV20-1 and TRBJ2-7; the D gene is possibly TRBD1 (6 bases). CDR3 length: 16 amino acids. V was clipped by 7 bases and J by 5 bases, with 27 bases between them. The germline CDR1 and CDR2 sequences are DFQATT and SNEGSKA (reference sequence). The CDR3 bases are TGCAGTGTTAACAGGGCCGTCGGACAAGTCATAAACGAGCAGTACTTC. Encoded protein: CSVNRAVGQVINEQYF.

Comment on this clonotype: An end of the junction does not agree with germline; a read error may underlie this. DNA of the CDR3: TGTGCCAGCAGCTTGGGGACTAGCGGCATAGATACGCAGTATTTT. Translation: CASSLGTSGIDTQYF. The gene calls are TRBV5-1 and TRBJ2-3, with 11 bases fitting TRBD2. The CDR3 has 15 residues. The germline CDR1 and CDR2 sequences are SGHRS and YFSETQ.

This clonotype was found once. At one end, the junction sequence differs from germline, possibly due to a read error. The chain couples TRBV6-1 to TRBJ1-5; D gene ambiguous. CDR3 length equals 13 residues. Germline V lookup: CDR1 MNHNS, CDR2 SASEGT. For the CDR3, the DNA is TGTGTCAGCAATGAGGTCGGGAATCAGTCCCAGCATTTT. It codes for CVSNEVGNQSQHF.

As for this clonotype: A much larger clone differs by one base, so this may be a read error. The V call is TRBV6-1, the J call TRBJ2-3, with 10 bases fitting TRBD2. From germline, CDR1 is MNHNS and CDR2 SASEGT. CDR3 length: 14 residues. V was pared by 1 base and J by 11 bases, with 6 bases of the junction left unmatched. Here the CDR3 reads CASSEGPAGGWQYF. In DNA, the CDR3 is TGTGCCAGCAGTGAAGGACCAGCGGGAGGGTGGCAGTATTTT.

On this clonotype itself: Relative to the germline gene, one junction end is altered; a read error may explain this. The genes are TRBV5-4 and TRBJ1-6; 8 nucleotides agree with TRBD1. This CDR3 is 19 amino acids long. Germline assignment: CDR1 SGHNT and CDR2 YYREEE (reference sequence). The CDR3 region has the DNA TGTGCTAGCAGCTCTACCAAAAGCGCGCCGGACAGGGCGAATTCACCCCTCCACTTT. Translation gives CASSSTKSAPDRANSPLHF.

There are a few counts of this clonotype. V is TRBV24-1 and J is TRBJ1-2; D remains unclear. Trimming stripped 12 bases from V and 5 bases from J, with 21 bases between. The germline gives CDR1 KGHDR, CDR2 SFDVKD. The CDR3 has 14 residues. The CDR3 sequence: CAALPRKGYYGYTF. The CDR3, as DNA: TGTGCCGCACTGCCCCGGAAGGGATATTATGGCTACACCTTC.